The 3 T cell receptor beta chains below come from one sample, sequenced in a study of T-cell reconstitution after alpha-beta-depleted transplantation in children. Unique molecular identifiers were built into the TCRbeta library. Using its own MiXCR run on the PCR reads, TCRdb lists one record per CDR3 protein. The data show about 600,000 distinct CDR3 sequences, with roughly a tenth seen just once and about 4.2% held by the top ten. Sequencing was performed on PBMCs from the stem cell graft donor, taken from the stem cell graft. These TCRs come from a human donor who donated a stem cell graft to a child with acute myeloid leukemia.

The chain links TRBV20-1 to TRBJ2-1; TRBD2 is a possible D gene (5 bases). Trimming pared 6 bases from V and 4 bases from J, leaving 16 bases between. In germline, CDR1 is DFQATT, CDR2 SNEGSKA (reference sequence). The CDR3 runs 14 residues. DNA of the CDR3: TGCAGTGCCAGGTATCGGGGTCAATACAATGAGCAGTTCTTC. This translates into CSARYRGQYNEQFF.

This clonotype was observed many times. Here the CDR3 reads CASSYGLAGNNEQFF. For the CDR3, the DNA is TGTGCCAGCAGTTACGGACTAGCGGGGAACAATGAGCAGTTCTTC. The chain couples TRBV6-2 or TRBV6-3 to TRBJ2-1; TRBD2 matches 12 bases. CDR1 MNHEY and CDR2 SVGEGT come from the germline V gene. The length of the CDR3 is 15 residues. V lost 2 bases to trimming and J lost 5 bases; unmatched junction nucleotides: 1.

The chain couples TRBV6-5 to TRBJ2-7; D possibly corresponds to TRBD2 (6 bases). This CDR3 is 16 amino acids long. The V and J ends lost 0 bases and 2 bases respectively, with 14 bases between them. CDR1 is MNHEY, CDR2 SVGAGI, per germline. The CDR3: CASSYSIGGAAYEQYF. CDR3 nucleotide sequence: TGTGCCAGCAGTTACTCGATCGGGGGTGCTGCCTACGAGCAGTACTTC.